The present TCR beta chain was sequenced within a study of T cells in women clearing cervical HPV infection. For the study at large: Blood came at first lesion visit for cases, post-clearance for controls. Cases' blood sampling followed lesion detection by median around 23 weeks (90 to 200).

Regarding this clone: No antigen is known for it. Read sequence stops 3 residues before the CDR3 end, and the germline J gene provides the missing end.

Measured with immunoSEQ multiplex PCR; TCRdb has only the in-frame clones, and not every one. This listing includes about 23,000 clones. Study results and limitations: Repertoire richness, not evenness, was significantly elevated in CIN3+ cases versus controls. Effector/memory and HPV-specific T cells were not isolated, and association timing is unknown.

This CDR3 is built from 13 residues. Germline V gene sequence: CDR1 DFQATT, CDR2 SNEGSKA (reference sequence). V and J are TRBV20-1 and TRBJ1-2; 9 nucleotides align to TRBD1. Sequenced material: blood buffy coat. The sequence came from a woman between 18 and 69 years old with a cervical HPV16 infection that either progressed to CIN3+ or cleared (not recorded which). CDR3 bases read: TGCAGTGCCCCCCCGACAGGGGGACGGGGC. Encoded protein: CSAPPTGGRG. The complete CDR3 reads CSAPPTGGRGYTF.